One and the same sample provided the 12 T cell receptor beta chains below, sequenced in a study of cytomegalovirus exposure and HLA in healthy donors. The primer mix had 60 Vbeta and 13 Jbeta primers. TCRdb keeps only in-frame clones here, not all; method: immunoSEQ multiplex PCR. The sample yields more than 80,000 clones, 75% seen once. Sequencing was done on a sample of PBMCs. The receptors here all came from a male donor in good health and CMV-seropositive.

The gene calls are TRBV2 and TRBJ2-7, with 11 bases identical to TRBD1. The CDR3 is 14 residues long. With V trimmed by 6 bases and J by 2 bases, 3 bases remained unmatched. Germline assignment: CDR1 SNHLY and CDR2 FYNNEI. The CDR3 is CASRGTGGPYEQYF. The CDR3 nucleotides are TGTGCCAGCAGGGGGACAGGGGGACCCTACGAGCAGTACTTC.

The chain links TRBV7-2 to TRBJ2-2; 14 positions agree with TRBD2. The CDR3 consists of 14 residues. Germline V lookup: CDR1 SGHTA, CDR2 FQGNSA. Trimming cost V 1 base and J 15 bases; bases outside gene matches: 4. The CDR3 coding sequence is TGTGCCAGCAGCTTAGGGACTAGCGGGGGGCTCGTGTTTTTT. Translation gives CASSLGTSGGLVFF.

As concerns this clone: The final CDR3 position lacks the conserved phenylalanine or tryptophan, pointing to a likely read error. The chain links TRBV30 to TRBJ1-2; a possible D gene is TRBD1 (6 bases). CDR3 length equals 13 residues. Germline V CDR1 and CDR2: GTSNPN, SVGIG (reference sequence). The germline V and J ends were trimmed by 2 bases and 4 bases, with 11 bases remaining between them. The CDR3 nucleotides are TGTGCCTGGAGTACAGGGCAAGCCTATGGCTACACCCTC. This encodes CAWSTGQAYGYTL.

The V gene is TRBV29-1, the J gene TRBJ2-7; TRBD2 agrees at 9 bases. The germline CDR1 and CDR2 sequences are SQVTM and ANQGSEA. The CDR3 runs to 13 residues. Germline trimming cut 6 bases from V and 2 bases from J; bases unmatched to any gene: 5. CDR3 protein: CSVPIAGAYEQYF. Here the CDR3 DNA reads TGCAGCGTCCCTATAGCGGGGGCCTACGAGCAGTACTTC.

This chain uses TRBV28 with TRBJ1-4; perhaps TRBD1 as D (6 bases). The germline V gene encodes CDR1 MDHEN and CDR2 SYDVKM. Trimming took off 6 bases at V and 8 bases at J, with 10 bases between the two ends. CDR3 size: 12 residues. The CDR3 loop is CASRGHFEKLFF. CDR3 nucleotide sequence: TGTGCCAGCAGGGGACATTTCGAAAAACTGTTTTTT.

V usage is TRBV2 and J usage is TRBJ2-3; no definite D call. The V end lost 3 bases, the J end lost 2 bases, and 9 bases lay between the germline ends. The CDR3 is 14 residues long. The germline V gene encodes CDR1 SNHLY and CDR2 FYNNEI. Here the CDR3 reads CASSEGRSTDTQYF. DNA for the CDR3: TGTGCCAGCAGTGAGGGCAGGTCCACAGATACGCAGTATTTT.

This clone was recorded only once. V usage is TRBV7-3 and J usage is TRBJ2-7; no firm D call. Per germline, CDR1 SGHTA and CDR2 FQGTGA. Trimming cost V 4 bases and J 8 bases, with 15 bases left between them. The CDR3 consists of 13 residues. The CDR3 here is CASSSTLGEQQYF. As DNA, the CDR3 is TGTGCCAGCAGCTCGACTTTAGGCGAGCAGCAGTACTTC.

This clone was recorded a few times. The chain carries TRBV4-1 and TRBJ2-1; 9 positions agree with TRBD2. This CDR3 region has 17 residues. J lost 6 bases, V lost 1 base, and 10 bases had no gene match. CDR1 is MGHRA and CDR2 is YSYEKL in the germline V gene. The chain's CDR3 is CASSQVDLGLASNEQFF. For the CDR3, the DNA is TGCGCCAGCAGCCAAGTTGATCTGGGACTAGCCAGCAATGAGCAGTTCTTC.

This clone was seen once. The chain is built from TRBV6-7 and TRBJ2-7; tentatively, D is TRBD2 (6 bases). TRBV6-7 is noted as an ORF with a role that remains uncertain. The CDR3 totals 11 residues. V was shortened by 10 bases and J by 2 bases, with 9 bases between the two germline ends. The CDR3 here is CAKEGTYEQYF. CDR3 bases: TGTGCCAAGGAGGGAACCTACGAGCAGTACTTC.

The V and J genes are TRBV5-3 and TRBJ2-5, with 12 bases lining up with TRBD2. TRBV5-3 is an open reading frame whose function is uncertain. The length of the CDR3 is 19 residues. The trim removed 1 base at V and 2 bases at J, leaving 12 bases unmatched. The CDR3 coding sequence is TGTGCCAGAAGCTTGCTCTACCTGACTAGCGGGGGACGACAAGAGACCCAGTACTTC. It encodes CARSLLYLTSGGRQETQYF.

The rearrangement uses TRBV7-8 and TRBJ2-4, with 7 bases fitting TRBD1. The V gene end was trimmed by 2 bases and the J gene end by 4 bases; junction bases not matched to a gene: 11. The CDR3 consists of 17 residues. CDR1 and CDR2 (germline): SGHVS, FQNEAQ. The CDR3 is CASSLITAQGEKNIQYF. CDR3 DNA: TGTGCCAGCAGCTTAATAACGGCCCAGGGGGAGAAAAACATTCAGTACTTC.

The genes are TRBV4-2 and TRBJ2-7; TRBD2 agrees at 12 bases. Germline CDR1 is LGHNA and CDR2 is YNFKEQ. This CDR3 is 17 amino acids long. V shed 1 base, J shed 3 bases, and the junction held 7 bases outside the gene matches. CDR3 in amino acids: CASSQVSTGLAGYEQYF. The CDR3 bases are TGTGCCAGCAGCCAAGTGTCAACGGGACTAGCGGGCTACGAGCAGTACTTC.